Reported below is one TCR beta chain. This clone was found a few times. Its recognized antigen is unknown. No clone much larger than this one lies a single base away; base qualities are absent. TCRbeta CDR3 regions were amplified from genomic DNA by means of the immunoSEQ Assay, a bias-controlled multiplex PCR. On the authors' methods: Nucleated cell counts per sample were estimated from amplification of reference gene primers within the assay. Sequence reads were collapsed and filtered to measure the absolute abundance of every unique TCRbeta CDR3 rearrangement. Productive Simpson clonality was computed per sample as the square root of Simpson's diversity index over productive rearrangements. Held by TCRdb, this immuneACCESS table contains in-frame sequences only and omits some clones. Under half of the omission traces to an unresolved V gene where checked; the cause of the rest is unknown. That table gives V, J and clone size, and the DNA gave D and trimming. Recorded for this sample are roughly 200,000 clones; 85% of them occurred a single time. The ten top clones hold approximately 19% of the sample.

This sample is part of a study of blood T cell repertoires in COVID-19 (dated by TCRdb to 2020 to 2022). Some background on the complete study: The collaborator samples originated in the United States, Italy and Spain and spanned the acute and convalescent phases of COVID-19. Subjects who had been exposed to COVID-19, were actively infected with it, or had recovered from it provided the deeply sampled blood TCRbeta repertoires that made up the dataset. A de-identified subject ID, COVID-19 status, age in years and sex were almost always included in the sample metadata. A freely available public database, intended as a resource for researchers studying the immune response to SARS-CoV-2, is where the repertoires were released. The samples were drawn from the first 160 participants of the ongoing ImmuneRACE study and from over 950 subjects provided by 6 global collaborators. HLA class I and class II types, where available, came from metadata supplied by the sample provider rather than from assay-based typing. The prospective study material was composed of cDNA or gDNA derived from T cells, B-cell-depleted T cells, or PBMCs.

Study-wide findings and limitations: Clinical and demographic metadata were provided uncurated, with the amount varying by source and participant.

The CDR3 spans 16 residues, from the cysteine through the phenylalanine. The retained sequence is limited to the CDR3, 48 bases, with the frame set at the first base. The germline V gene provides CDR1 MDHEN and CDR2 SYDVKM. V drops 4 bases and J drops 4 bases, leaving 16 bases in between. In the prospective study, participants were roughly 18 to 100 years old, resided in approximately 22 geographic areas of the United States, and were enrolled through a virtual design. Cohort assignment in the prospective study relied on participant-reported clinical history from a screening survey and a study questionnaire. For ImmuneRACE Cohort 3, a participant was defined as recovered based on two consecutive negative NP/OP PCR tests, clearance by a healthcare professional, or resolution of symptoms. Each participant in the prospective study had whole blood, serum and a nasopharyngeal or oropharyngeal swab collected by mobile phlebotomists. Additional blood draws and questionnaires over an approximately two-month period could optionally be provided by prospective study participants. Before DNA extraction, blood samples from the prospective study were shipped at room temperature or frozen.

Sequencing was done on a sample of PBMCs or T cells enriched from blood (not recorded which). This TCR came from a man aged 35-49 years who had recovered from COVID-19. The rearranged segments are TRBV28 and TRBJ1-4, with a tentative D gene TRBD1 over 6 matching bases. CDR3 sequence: CASSSPRGAGNEKLFF. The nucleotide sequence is TGTGCCAGCAGTTCTCCTCGGGGGGCGGGTAATGAAAAACTGTTTTTT.